A selection of T cell receptor beta chains follows, all from one sample in a study of blood T cell repertoires in COVID-19. Assay used: immunoSEQ multiplex PCR; TCRdb lists only in-frame clones, some missing. The data show fewer than 200,000 clones, with 75% to 85% seen just once and approximately 1.5% held by the top ten. Sequences were obtained from peripheral blood. These receptor sequences come from a human donor in a cohort sampled during active COVID-19. Both conserved end residues are part of each CDR3. A D gene is named only where the DNA matches it firmly. Not every row has a clone size; where given, it reads once, few, many or a size class.

CASSIGPPRGKSYEQYF | TGTGCCAGTAGTATTGGGCCCCCTCGGGGGAAATCCTACGAGCAGTACTTC | TRBV19 | NA | NA | TRBJ2-7
CASSLDGGGGNTEAFF | TGTGCCAGCAGCTTAGATGGGGGGGGAGGGAACACTGAAGCTTTCTTT | TRBV7-2 | NA | NA | TRBJ1-1
CASRATGTENEKLFF | TGTGCCAGCAGAGCAACCGGGACAGAAAATGAAAAACTGTTTTTT | TRBV9 | NA | TRBD1 | TRBJ1-4
CASSQVRGGYEQYF | TGCGCCAGCAGCCAAGTCAGAGGGGGCTACGAGCAGTACTTC | TRBV4-1 | NA | NA | TRBJ2-7
CASSSIGQGSDTQYF | TGCGCCAGCAGCTCCATAGGACAGGGATCAGATACGCAGTATTTT | TRBV5-1 | NA | TRBD1 | TRBJ2-3
CASSLVGRTGTRPDTQYF | TGTGCCAGCAGCTTAGTGGGTAGGACAGGGACCCGACCAGATACGCAGTATTTT | TRBV7-2 | NA | TRBD1 | TRBJ2-3
CASSFPVSGYYEQYF | TGTGCCAGCAGCTTCCCCGTTAGCGGTTACTACGAGCAGTACTTC | TRBV11-1 | NA | NA | TRBJ2-7
CASSDSPGYVLTF | TGTGCCAGCAGTGACTCGCCGGGATACGTCCTGACTTTC | TRBV6-4 | NA | NA | TRBJ2-6
CASSLAQDINQPQHF | TGTGCCAGCAGCTTAGCTCAGGATATCAATCAGCCCCAGCATTTT | TRBV7-9 | few | NA | TRBJ1-5
CASSLQEFTDTQYF | TGCGCCAGCAGCTTACAGGAATTCACAGATACGCAGTATTTT | TRBV5-1 | NA | NA | TRBJ2-3
CASSLAGTGGEAFF | TGTGCCAGCAGCTTAGCAGGGACCGGGGGTGAAGCTTTCTTT | TRBV7-2 | NA | NA | TRBJ1-1
CASSVSDSSGQYF | TGTGCCAGCAGCGTAAGTGATAGCTCCGGGCAGTACTTC | TRBV5-6 | NA | NA | TRBJ2-7
CASKLAAGGELFF | TGTGCCAGCAAGCTAGCGGCTGGAGGGGAGCTGTTTTTT | TRBV6-5 | few | TRBD2 | TRBJ2-2
CASSLSSQGLKSFNGYTF | TGTGCCAGCTCACTATCGTCACAGGGTCTCAAGAGCTTCAATGGCTACACCTTC | TRBV18 | NA | NA | TRBJ1-2
CASSVALAGWNEQFF | TGTGCCAGCAGCGTAGCACTAGCGGGGTGGAATGAGCAGTTCTTC | TRBV9 | NA | TRBD2 | TRBJ2-1
CASSIRQGSYEQYF | TGTGCCAGTAGTATAAGGCAGGGATCCTACGAGCAGTACTTC | TRBV19 | NA | NA | TRBJ2-7
CASSLDLAGVYEQYF | TGTGCCAGCAGCTTAGATCTAGCGGGGGTCTACGAGCAGTACTTC | TRBV11-2 | NA | TRBD2 | TRBJ2-7
CASSQVSGGRGDTQYF | TGCGCCAGCAGCCAAGTGAGCGGGGGCCGGGGAGATACGCAGTATTTT | TRBV4-1 | NA | TRBD2 | TRBJ2-3
CASSWDRGYNSPLHF | TGTGCCAGCAGCTGGGACAGGGGCTATAATTCACCCCTCCACTTT | TRBV5-6 | few | TRBD1 | TRBJ1-6
CASSATSGRAEQYF | TGTGCCAGCAGTGCGACTAGCGGGAGGGCCGAGCAGTACTTC | TRBV2 | NA | TRBD2 | TRBJ2-7
CASSKGARWTGDNQPQHF | TGTGCCAGTAGTAAGGGTGCCCGTTGGACAGGGGACAATCAGCCCCAGCATTTT | TRBV19 | NA | TRBD1 | TRBJ1-5
CASRGASRGYTF | TGTGCCAGCAGGGGGGCCTCTAGAGGGTACACCTTC | TRBV27 | NA | NA | TRBJ1-2
CASSPGTGFRETQYF | TGTGCCAGCAGTCCTGGGACAGGGTTTAGAGAGACCCAGTACTTC | TRBV13 | NA | TRBD1 | TRBJ2-5
CASSPPRQGGQPQHF | TGTGCCAGCAGTCCTCCCCGACAGGGCGGTCAGCCCCAGCATTTT | TRBV28 | NA | TRBD1 | TRBJ1-5
CVRRTGTSGDNEQFF | TGTGTCAGAAGAACTGGGACTAGCGGAGACAATGAGCAGTTCTTC | TRBV7-5 | NA | NA | TRBJ2-1
CASSFGGISGANVLTF | TGTGCCAGCAGTTTCGGGGGAATCTCTGGGGCCAACGTCCTGACTTTC | TRBV28 | NA | NA | TRBJ2-6
CASIGARSYNEQFF | TGTGCCAGTATCGGAGCGAGGTCCTACAATGAGCAGTTCTTC | TRBV19 | NA | NA | TRBJ2-1
CASSLDLASVYEQYF | TGCGCCAGCAGCTTGGATCTAGCGTCCGTCTACGAGCAGTACTTC | TRBV5-1 | NA | NA | TRBJ2-7
CASSVEGGRYNEQFF | TGTGCCAGCAGCGTAGAGGGAGGGCGCTACAATGAGCAGTTCTTC | TRBV9 | NA | TRBD2 | TRBJ2-1
CASSQDVGGYSGNTIYF | TGTGCCAGCAGCCAAGATGTTGGGGGCTACTCTGGAAACACCATATATTTT | TRBV4-2 | NA | NA | TRBJ1-3
CSVEGLSGQGSRTQYF | TGCAGCGTTGAGGGTTTGTCGGGACAGGGGTCCAGGACCCAGTACTTC | TRBV29-1 | NA | TRBD1 | TRBJ2-5
CASSTGVAGGKDEQYF | TGTGCCAGCAGCACCGGGGTAGCGGGAGGGAAGGACGAGCAGTACTTC | TRBV5-4 | few | TRBD2 | TRBJ2-7
CASSLGGVGGYEQYF | TGTGCCAGCAGCTTAGGGGGCGTGGGAGGCTACGAGCAGTACTTC | TRBV5-6 | NA | NA | TRBJ2-7
CASSFRDQETQYF | TGTGCCAGCAGCTTCCGGGACCAAGAGACCCAGTACTTC | TRBV5-6 | NA | NA | TRBJ2-5
CASSPLAGVSISYNEQFF | TGTGCCAGCTCACCTCTAGCGGGAGTATCTATCTCCTACAATGAGCAGTTCTTC | TRBV18 | few | TRBD2 | TRBJ2-1
CASSRDRGPEQYF | TGTGCCAGTAGTAGGGACAGGGGTCCCGAGCAGTACTTC | TRBV19 | NA | TRBD1 | TRBJ2-7
CASSSTPGTPQEYF | TGTGCCAGCAGCTCAACCCCCGGGACACCGCAGGAGTACTTC | TRBV7-2 | NA | NA | TRBJ2-7
CASSRGHQETQYF | TGCGCCAGCAGCCGGGGACATCAAGAGACCCAGTACTTC | TRBV5-1 | NA | NA | TRBJ2-5
CASADTSYEQYF | TGTGCCAGCGCGGACACGTCCTACGAGCAGTACTTC | TRBV21-1 | NA | NA | TRBJ2-7